This T cell receptor (beta chain) was sequenced in a study of blood T cell repertoires in COVID-19. V was cut by 0 bases and J by 8 bases, with 28 bases left in between. Germline lookup yields CDR1 KGHSH and CDR2 LQKENI. CDR3 length equals 20 residues. The authors' processing: Amplification with reference gene primers provided the estimates of nucleated cell counts. The method was immunoSEQ multiplex PCR; TCRdb's version includes in-frame clones alone and lacks a portion of them. That table furnishes V, J and clone size, whereas the DNA furnished D and trimming. The sample lists approximately 490,000 clones, roughly 90% occurring once.

The chain couples TRBV18 to TRBJ1-4, with D tentatively TRBD1 (6 bases). This receptor was taken from a woman aged 18 to 35 who had recovered from COVID-19. Sequencing was performed on PBMCs or T cells enriched from blood (not recorded which). CDR3 DNA sequence: TGTGCCAGCTCACCACCGTCGGTTGGGGGGGCGCCCGGATTGTTGGAAAAACTGTTTTTT. Its translation: CASSPPSVGGAPGLLEKLFF.